This T cell receptor (beta chain) emerged from a study of shared clonotypes between healthy human individuals. Study results and caveats: Sampling covered nothing but blood. Tissue TCR repertoires likely differ from those found in blood. Represented diversity, genetic and exposure-history alike, was limited by few donors.

The CDR3 contains 12 residues. Germline CDR1 SGHTA, CDR2 FQGNSA. V was clipped by 5 bases and J by 5 bases, with 9 bases between them. Concerning this clone itself: Its target is not known.

Assay: immunoSEQ multiplex PCR; the TCRdb copy retains only in-frame clones and omits some. The data contain just over 2,000,000 clones, roughly 94% of them seen just once; the ten biggest clones take up approximately 0.13%. What was sequenced was naive CD4+ T cells sorted from blood. The subset denotes: CD45RA+ positively selected. The receptor was isolated from a man aged 18 to 30 in good health. The chain uses TRBV7-2 and TRBJ2-5; D remains ambiguous. DNA for the CDR3: TGTGCCAGCAGCCGTGATGAGGAGACCCAGTACTTC. Translated, it gives CASSRDEETQYF.